The table lists the clone carrying this T cell receptor (beta chain) with a few counts. Its antigen is unknown. The data were taken from a study of T-cell memory formation after mild COVID-19. Constant-segment primers served in 5'RACE that generated TCR alpha and TCR beta cDNA libraries bearing sample barcodes and UMIs. TCRdb processed the 5' RACE reads anew with MiXCR; each CDR3 protein has one entry. This sample yields roughly 180,000 distinct CDR3 sequences, of which roughly 10% are seen a single time; 3.8% belongs to the top ten. The ends lost 7 bases at V and 1 base at J; junction bases unmatched: 4. The CDR3 is 15 amino acids. Notes on the study in general: Some SARS-CoV-2-responding clones were already detected in memory before infection.

The sequenced material came from PBMCs or a T cell subset sorted from them (not recorded which). This chain connects TRBV12-3 or TRBV12-4 to TRBJ2-5, with TRBD2 identical over 12 bases. The clonotype originates from a young man who had mild COVID-19 (a few samples of this study predate the infection). Cell type and time point are not known. The CDR3 sequence is CASTPSGGAQETQYF. DNA of the CDR3: TGTGCCAGCACCCCTAGCGGGGGGGCCCAAGAGACCCAGTACTTC.